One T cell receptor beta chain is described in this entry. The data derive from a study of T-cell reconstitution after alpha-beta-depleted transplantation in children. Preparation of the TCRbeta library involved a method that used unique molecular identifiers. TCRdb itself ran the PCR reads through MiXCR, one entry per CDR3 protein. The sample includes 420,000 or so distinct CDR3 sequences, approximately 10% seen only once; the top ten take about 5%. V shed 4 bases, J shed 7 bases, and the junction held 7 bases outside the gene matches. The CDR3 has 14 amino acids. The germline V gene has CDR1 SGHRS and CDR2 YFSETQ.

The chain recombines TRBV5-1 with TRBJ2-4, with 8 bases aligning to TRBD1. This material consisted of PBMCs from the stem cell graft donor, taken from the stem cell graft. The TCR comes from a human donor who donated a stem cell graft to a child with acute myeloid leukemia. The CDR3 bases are TGCGCCAGCAGCGACCTGAACAGGGGGAACATTCAGTACTTC. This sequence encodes CASSDLNRGNIQYF.